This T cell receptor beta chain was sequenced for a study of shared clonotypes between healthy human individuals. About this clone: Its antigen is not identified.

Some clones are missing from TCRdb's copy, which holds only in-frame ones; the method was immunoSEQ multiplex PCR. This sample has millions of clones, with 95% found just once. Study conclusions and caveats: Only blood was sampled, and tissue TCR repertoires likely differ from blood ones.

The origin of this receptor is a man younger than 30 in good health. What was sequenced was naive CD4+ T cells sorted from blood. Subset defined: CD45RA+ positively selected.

The CDR3 loop reads CASSATTSGGVHEQYF. CDR3 bases: TGTGCCAGCAGCGCCACGACTAGCGGGGGGGTCCACGAGCAGTACTTC. V gene TRBV11-2 combines with J gene TRBJ2-7; 14 nucleotides agree with TRBD2. The ends lost 5 bases at V and 5 bases at J; junction bases unmatched: 8. Germline values: CDR1 SGHAT, CDR2 FQNNGV. The CDR3 is made up of 16 amino acids. The full variable domain, in which reference TRBV11-2 and TRBJ2-7 provide the parts outside the CDR3, is EAGVAQSPRYKIIEKRQSVAFWCNPISGHATLYWYQQILGQGPKLLIQFQNNGVVDDSQLPKDRFSAERLKGVDSTLKIQPAKLEDSAVYLCASSATTSGGVHEQYFGPGTRLTVT.